Following are 4 T cell receptor beta chains from one sample sequenced in a study of OX40 agonist ivuxolimab in advanced cancers. The repertoire was sequenced with immunoSEQ multiplex PCR; TCRdb's copy has only in-frame clones and lacks some. The repertoire holds about 54,000 clones, with approximately 89% as singletons. The source material was CD4+ or CD8+ T cells sorted from blood, sampled in a trial of the OX40 agonist ivuxolimab. Receptor source: an adult with an advanced solid tumor such as melanoma, head and neck, liver or kidney cancer.

The CDR3 is CASSSTNRGQQQYF. CDR3 coding DNA: TGTGCCAGCAGTTCCACAAACAGGGGGCAGCAGCAGTACTTC. The rearrangement joins TRBV6-5 to TRBJ2-7, with TRBD1 matching 9 bases. V shed 4 bases and J 8 bases; nucleotides not matched to a gene: 9. Germline lookup yields CDR1 MNHEY and CDR2 SVGAGI. The CDR3 runs to 14 residues.

The DNA for the CDR3 is TGTGCCAGTAGTATAGCCAGCAGAAGTAATGAAAAACTGTTTTTT. It translates to CASSIASRSNEKLFF. This chain connects TRBV19 to TRBJ1-4; D call uncertain. The CDR3 spans 15 residues. Germline V gene sequence: CDR1 LNHDA, CDR2 SQIVND (reference sequence). With 1 base removed from V and 4 bases from J, the gap between germline ends came to 10 bases. Full variable domain (rest looked up from reference TRBV19 and TRBJ1-4): DGGITQSPKYLFRKEGQNVTLSCEQNLNHDAMYWYRQDPGQGLRLIYYSQIVNDFQKGDIAEGYSVSREKKESFPLTVTSAQKNPTAFYLCASSIASRSNEKLFFGSGTQLSVL.

The V gene is TRBV5-1, the J gene TRBJ2-7; D perhaps matches TRBD1 (6 bases). The CDR3 runs 17 residues. CDR1 and CDR2 from the germline V gene are SGHRS and YFSETQ. With 3 bases removed from V and 4 bases from J, the gap between germline ends came to 23 bases. In DNA form, the CDR3 reads TGCGCCAGCAGCTGGACCTATGACAGGCCCTCCGTTTACGAGCAGTACTTC. As protein: CASSWTYDRPSVYEQYF.

The chain is built from TRBV4-3 and TRBJ1-1; 8 bases match TRBD1. The germline V gene encodes CDR1 LGHNA and CDR2 YSLEER. The V and J ends lost 1 base and 4 bases, in that order; junction bases with no gene match: 5. The CDR3 is made up of 15 amino acids. CDR3 bases: TGCGCCAGCAGCCAAGTGGGACAGGAGGGCACTGAAGCTTTCTTT. This translates into CASSQVGQEGTEAFF.